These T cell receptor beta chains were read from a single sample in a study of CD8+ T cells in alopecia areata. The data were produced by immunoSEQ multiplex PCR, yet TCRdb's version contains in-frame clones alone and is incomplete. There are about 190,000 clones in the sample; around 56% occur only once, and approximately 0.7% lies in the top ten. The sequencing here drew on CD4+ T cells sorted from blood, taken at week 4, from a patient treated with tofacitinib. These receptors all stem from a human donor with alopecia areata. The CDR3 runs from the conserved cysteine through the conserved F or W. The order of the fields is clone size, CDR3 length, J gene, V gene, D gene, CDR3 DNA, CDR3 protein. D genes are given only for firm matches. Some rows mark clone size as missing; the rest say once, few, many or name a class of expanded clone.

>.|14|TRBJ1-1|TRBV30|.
TGTGCCTGGAGGGCAGAAACTTTGAACACTGAAGCTTTCTTT
CAWRAETLNTEAFF
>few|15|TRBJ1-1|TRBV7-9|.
TGTGCCAGCAGCTTAGAGGGCAGGGGAGGCACTGAAGCTTTCTTT
CASSLEGRGGTEAFF
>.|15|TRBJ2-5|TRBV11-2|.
TGTGCCAGCAGCTTAGAGAGGCAGCCCCAAGAGACCCAGTACTTC
CASSLERQPQETQYF
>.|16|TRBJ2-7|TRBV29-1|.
TGCAGCGCCGGGAGACTCTTGGGGGCCCAACAATACGAGCAGTACTTC
CSAGRLLGAQQYEQYF
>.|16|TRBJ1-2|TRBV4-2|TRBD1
TGTGCCAGCAGCCAGAGCCGTCCGGGACAGGACTATGGCTACACCTTC
CASSQSRPGQDYGYTF
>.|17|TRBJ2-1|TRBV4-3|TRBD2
TGCGCCAGCAGCGTCAGACTAGCGGGGGAGACCCATAATGAGCAGTTCTTC
CASSVRLAGETHNEQFF
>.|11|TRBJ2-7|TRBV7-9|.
TGTGCCAGCAGCCCACACTACGAGCAGTACTTC
CASSPHYEQYF
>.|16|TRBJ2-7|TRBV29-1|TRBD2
TGCAGCGTTGAAGATCGGGGACTAGCGGGAGTTGGGGAGCAGTACTTC
CSVEDRGLAGVGEQYF
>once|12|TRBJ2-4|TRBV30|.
TGTGCCTGGAGTACTGCGGGAAACATTCAGTACTTC
CAWSTAGNIQYF
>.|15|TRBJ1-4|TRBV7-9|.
TGTGCCAGCAGCTTAGCGCCCAGTCTTAATGAAAAACTGTTTTTT
CASSLAPSLNEKLFF
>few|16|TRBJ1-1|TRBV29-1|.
TGCAGCGTTGCACGAACTGGACGGACCATGAACACTGAAGCTTTCTTT
CSVARTGRTMNTEAFF
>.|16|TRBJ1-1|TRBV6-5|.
TGTGCCAGCAGTTACTCTTGGGGCGCGGCGAACACTGAAGCTTTCTTT
CASSYSWGAANTEAFF
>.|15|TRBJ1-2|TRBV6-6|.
TGTGCCAGCAGTTCCGTCCCCTCCGCGGGCTATGGCTACACCTTC
CASSSVPSAGYGYTF
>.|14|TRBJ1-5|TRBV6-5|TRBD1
TGTGCCAGCAGTTACCGGGACAGGGGACAGCCCCAGCATTTT
CASSYRDRGQPQHF
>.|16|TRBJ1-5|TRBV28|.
TGTGCCAGCAGCATACCCAGTGGCGGCGGGTATCAGCCCCAGCATTTT
CASSIPSGGGYQPQHF
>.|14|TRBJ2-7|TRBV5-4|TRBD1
TGTGCCAGCAGCCCGGGACAGAGGACCTACGAGCAGTACTTC
CASSPGQRTYEQYF
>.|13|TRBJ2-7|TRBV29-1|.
TGCAGCGTTGGGCCAGGGGGGGCCTACGAGCAGTACTTC
CSVGPGGAYEQYF
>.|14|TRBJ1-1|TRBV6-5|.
TGTGCCAGCAGTTACTCGGAGCGGGGCACTGAAGCTTTCTTT
CASSYSERGTEAFF
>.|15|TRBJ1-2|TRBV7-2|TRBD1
TGTGCCAGCAGCCACCGGACAGGGGGGTACTATGGCTACACCTTC
CASSHRTGGYYGYTF
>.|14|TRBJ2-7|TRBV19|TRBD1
TGTGCCAGTAGTCTGGACAGGGGATCCTACGAGCAGTACTTC
CASSLDRGSYEQYF
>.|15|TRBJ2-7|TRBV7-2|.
TGTGCCAGCAGCTTAAGGCCAGGGGATGGGGGCGAGCAGTACTTC
CASSLRPGDGGEQYF
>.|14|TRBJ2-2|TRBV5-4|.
TGTGCCAGCAGCTTTTTGCGGAACACCGGGGAGCTGTTTTTT
CASSFLRNTGELFF
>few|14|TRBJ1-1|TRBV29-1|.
TGCAGCGTTGAAGAGGGGATCCGGACGGCTGAAGCTTTCTTT
CSVEEGIRTAEAFF
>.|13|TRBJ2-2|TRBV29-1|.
TGCAGCGTTGCCGAACTACCCACCGGGGAGCTGTTTTTT
CSVAELPTGELFF
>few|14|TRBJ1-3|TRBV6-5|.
TGTGCCAGCAGTTACTCGGCGGAGTCGGGCACCATATATTTT
CASSYSAESGTIYF
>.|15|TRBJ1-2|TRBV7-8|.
TGTGCCAGCAGCTTAGGAGTGGGGGAAAACTATGGCTACACCTTC
CASSLGVGENYGYTF
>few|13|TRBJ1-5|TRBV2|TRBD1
TGTGCCAGCAGGGGACAGAGCAATCAGCCCCAGCATTTT
CASRGQSNQPQHF
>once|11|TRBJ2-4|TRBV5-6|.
TGTGCCAGCAGTGGGGAAAACATTCAGTACTTC
CASSGENIQYF
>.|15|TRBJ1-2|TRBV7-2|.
TGTGCCAGCAGCCCAGGGGTGGGCAGGACCGATGGCTACACCTTC
CASSPGVGRTDGYTF
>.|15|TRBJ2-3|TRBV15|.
TGTGCCACCAGCAGAGATCCTGGCCCCACAGATACGCAGTATTTT
CATSRDPGPTDTQYF
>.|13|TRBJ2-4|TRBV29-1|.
TGCAGCGTTGAGGGACACTCGAAGGGGCCTCAGTACTTC
CSVEGHSKGPQYF
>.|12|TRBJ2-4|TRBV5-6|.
TGTGCCAGCAGCTTAGGGAGTGGCATTCAGTACTTC
CASSLGSGIQYF
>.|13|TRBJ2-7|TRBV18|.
TGTGCCAGCTCCCAACGGGGCTCCTACGAGCAGTACTTC
CASSQRGSYEQYF
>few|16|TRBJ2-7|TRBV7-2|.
TGTGCCAGCAGCTTAGCGGCTGGACGGGGAACCTACGAGCAGTACTTC
CASSLAAGRGTYEQYF
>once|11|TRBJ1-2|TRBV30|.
TGTGCCTGGGGCACCAACTATGGCTACACCTTC
CAWGTNYGYTF
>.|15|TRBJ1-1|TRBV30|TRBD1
TGTGCCTGGAGTACGAAGGACAGGGTAGGGACTGAAGCTTTCTTT
CAWSTKDRVGTEAFF
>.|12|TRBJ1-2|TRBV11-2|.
TGTGCCAGCAGCTTATCAGGGGACGGCTACACCTTC
CASSLSGDGYTF
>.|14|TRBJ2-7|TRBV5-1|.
TGCGCCAGCAAAATGCTTGGGGGAAACGACGAGCAGTACTTC
CASKMLGGNDEQYF
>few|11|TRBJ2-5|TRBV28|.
TGTGCCAGCAGTTTGCTTGGGACCCAGTACTTC
CASSLLGTQYF
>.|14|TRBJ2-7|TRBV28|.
TGTGCCAGCACCAGACAGGGACTCGGCTACGAGCAGTACTTC
CASTRQGLGYEQYF
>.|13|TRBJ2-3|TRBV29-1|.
TGCAGCGTGGGGTTAGAAACACCGGATACGCAGTATTTT
CSVGLETPDTQYF
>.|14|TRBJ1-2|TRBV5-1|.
TGCGCCAGCAGCTTGGTTCCGGGTTCCAATGGCTACACCTTC
CASSLVPGSNGYTF
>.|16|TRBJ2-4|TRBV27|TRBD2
TGTGCCAGCAGTTCACTAGCGGGATATAATAAAAACATTCAGTACTTC
CASSSLAGYNKNIQYF
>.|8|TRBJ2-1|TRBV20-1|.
TGCAGTGCTAAGGGTCGGTTCTTC
CSAKGRFF
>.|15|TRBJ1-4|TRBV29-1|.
TGCAGCGTTGTATTGCCGGGCCAGGGAAATGAAAAACTGTTTTTT
CSVVLPGQGNEKLFF
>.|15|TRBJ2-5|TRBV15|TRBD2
TGTGCCACCAGCAGTCCTAGCGGGAGAATAGAGACCCAGTACTTC
CATSSPSGRIETQYF
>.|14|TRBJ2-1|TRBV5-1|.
TGCGCCAGCAGCCTCCGGACCTTTCCCAATGAGCAGTTCTTC
CASSLRTFPNEQFF
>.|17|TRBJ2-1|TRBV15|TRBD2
TGTGCCACCAGCAGATTAGGGACTAGCGGGAGTACGGATGAGCAGTTCTTC
CATSRLGTSGSTDEQFF
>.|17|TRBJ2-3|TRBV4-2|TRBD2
TGTGCCAGCAGCCAGTTGAGCGGGAGGTGGGGCACAGATACGCAGTATTTT
CASSQLSGRWGTDTQYF
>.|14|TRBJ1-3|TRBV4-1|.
TGCGCCAGCAGCCAAGTCAGGAGAGGAAACACCATATATTTT
CASSQVRRGNTIYF
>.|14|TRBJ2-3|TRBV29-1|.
TGCAGCGTCGGGGGACAAACTAGCACAGATACGCAGTATTTT
CSVGGQTSTDTQYF
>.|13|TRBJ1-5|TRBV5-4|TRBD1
TGTGCCGGAGGGACAGGGCCAAATCAGCCCCAGCATTTT
CAGGTGPNQPQHF
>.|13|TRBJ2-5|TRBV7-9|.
TGTGCCAGCAGCTTAGGGCTAGAAGAGACCCAGTACTTC
CASSLGLEETQYF
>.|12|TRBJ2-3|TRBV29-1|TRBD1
TGCAGCGTGCGACAGGGGTCGGATACGCAGTATTTT
CSVRQGSDTQYF
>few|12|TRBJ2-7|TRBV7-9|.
TGTGCCAGCAGCTTACTAGGGGTCGAGCAGTACTTC
CASSLLGVEQYF
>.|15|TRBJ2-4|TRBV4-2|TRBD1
TGTGCCAGCAGCCCAGACCGACAGGGGCGCAACATTCAGTACTTC
CASSPDRQGRNIQYF
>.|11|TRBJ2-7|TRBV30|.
TGTGCCTGGAGCGAGACAGGTTTGACTAACTTC
CAWSETGLTNF